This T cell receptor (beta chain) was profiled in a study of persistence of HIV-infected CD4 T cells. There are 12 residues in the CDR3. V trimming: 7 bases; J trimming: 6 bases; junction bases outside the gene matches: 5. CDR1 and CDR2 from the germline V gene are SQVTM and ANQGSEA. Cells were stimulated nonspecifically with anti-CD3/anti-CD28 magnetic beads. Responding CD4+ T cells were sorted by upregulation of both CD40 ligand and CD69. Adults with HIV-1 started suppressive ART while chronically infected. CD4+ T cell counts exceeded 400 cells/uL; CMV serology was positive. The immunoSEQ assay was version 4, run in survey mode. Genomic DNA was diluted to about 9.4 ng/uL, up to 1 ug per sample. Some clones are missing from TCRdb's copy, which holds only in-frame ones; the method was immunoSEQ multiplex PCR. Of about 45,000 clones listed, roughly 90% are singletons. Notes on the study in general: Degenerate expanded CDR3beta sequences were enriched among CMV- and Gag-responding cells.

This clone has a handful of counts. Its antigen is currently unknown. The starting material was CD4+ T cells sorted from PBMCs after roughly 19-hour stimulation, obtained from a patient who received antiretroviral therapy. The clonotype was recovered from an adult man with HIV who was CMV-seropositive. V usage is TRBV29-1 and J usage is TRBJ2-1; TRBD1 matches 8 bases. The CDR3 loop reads CSGQTGGNEQFF. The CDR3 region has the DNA TGCAGCGGCCAAACAGGGGGCAATGAGCAGTTCTTC.